The 26 T cell receptor beta chains below were found in one sample sequenced in a study of beta chain features in type 1 diabetes. Their cognate antigens are unknown. Study-wide results and caveats: There was a moderate but significant shortening of TCRB CDR3s in all four CD4+ subsets of Type 1 diabetes patients.

The investigators reverse transcribed all of the isolated RNA, so they sequenced expressed TCRB transcripts. TCRdb keeps only in-frame clones here, not all; method: immunoSEQ multiplex PCR. The table includes a few hundred thousand clones, about 13% detected once. The sample was naive CD4+ T cells from blood. The receptor set was obtained from a woman between 18 and 29 years old with type 1 diabetes.

The rearrangement joins TRBV5-1 to TRBJ2-3; D possibly corresponds to TRBD1 (6 bases). V dropped 2 bases and J dropped 7 bases, with 14 bases sitting between them. The CDR3 covers 14 residues. CDR1 and CDR2 from the germline V gene are SGHRS and YFSETQ. The chain's CDR3 is CASSLSSGTHTQYF. The CDR3 nucleotides are TGCGCCAGCAGCTTAAGCTCTGGGACACATACGCAGTATTTT. Variable domain in full (rest from reference TRBV5-1 and TRBJ2-3): KAGVTQTPRYLIKTRGQQVTLSCSPISGHRSVSWYQQTPGQGLQFLFEYFSETQRNKGNFPGRFSGRQFSNSRSEMNVSTLELGDSALYLCASSLSSGTHTQYFGPGTRLTVL.

The chain uses TRBV9 and TRBJ2-7; D remains unclear. CDR1 and CDR2 (germline): SGDLS, YYNGEE. The CDR3 runs 14 residues. V lost 3 bases and J 0 bases, leaving 10 bases between the germline ends. CDR3 nucleotide sequence: TGTGCCAGCAGCGAAGGCCCTAGCTCCTACGAGCAGTACTTC. Its protein product is CASSEGPSSYEQYF.

The chain combines TRBV19 with TRBJ2-3; 7 bases match TRBD1. The ends lost 10 bases at V and 2 bases at J; junction bases unmatched: 6. CDR1 LNHDA and CDR2 SQIVND come from the germline V gene (reference sequence). The CDR3 runs 13 residues. The CDR3 here is CATYDRATDTQYF. The CDR3 bases are TGTGCCACCTACGACAGGGCCACAGATACGCAGTATTTT.

This clone has only a few counts. The rearrangement uses TRBV9 and TRBJ1-4; 8 bases agree with TRBD1. CDR3 length: 16 amino acids. The germline CDR1 and CDR2 sequences are SGDLS and YYNGEE. V lost 3 bases to trimming and J lost 8 bases; unmatched junction nucleotides: 12. The CDR3: CASSALGQGGVEKLFF. The CDR3 nucleotides are TGTGCCAGCAGCGCCCTAGGACAGGGCGGAGTGGAAAAACTGTTTTTT.

The chain joins TRBV2 to TRBJ2-1, with 7 bases identical to TRBD1. This CDR3 is built from 12 residues. Germline assignment: CDR1 SNHLY and CDR2 FYNNEI. Trimming removed 6 bases from V and 7 bases from J; junction bases left unmatched: 3. The CDR3 sequence is CASRTTGNEQFF. In DNA form, the CDR3 reads TGTGCCAGCAGAACGACAGGGAATGAGCAGTTCTTC.

The chain employs TRBV5-4 and TRBJ2-3; no clear D. The CDR3 totals 14 residues. V was cut by 2 bases and J by 10 bases, with 17 bases left in between. CDR1 is SGHNT and CDR2 is YYREEE in the germline V gene (reference sequence). The CDR3 sequence: CASSFPDSVKSQYF. CDR3 nucleotides: TGTGCCAGCAGCTTCCCTGACTCGGTCAAGTCGCAGTATTTT.

This chain uses TRBV7-9 with TRBJ1-2; the D is unclear. The V gene lost 5 bases and the J gene lost 8 bases, with 12 bases spanning the gap. This CDR3 comprises 12 residues. The germline V gene encodes CDR1 SEHNR and CDR2 FQNEAQ (reference sequence). The CDR3 DNA reads TGTGCCAGCAGCGACGCTTCGGGGGGCTACACCTTC. Protein: CASSDASGGYTF.

This clone was seen only a few times. The chain uses TRBV29-1 and TRBJ2-4; 9 bases line up with TRBD2. Trimming took 6 bases from V and 6 from J; bases not matched to a gene: 9. From germline, CDR1 is SQVTM and CDR2 ANQGSEA. The CDR3 sequence is 14 residues long. CDR3 sequence (DNA): TGCAGCGTCCACATAGCGGGAGTGGGAAACATTCAGTACTTC. Its protein is CSVHIAGVGNIQYF.

This sequence joins TRBV5-1 and TRBJ1-1, with TRBD1 as a possible D gene (6 bases). Germline V gene sequence: CDR1 SGHRS, CDR2 YFSETQ. The CDR3 runs 13 residues. Trimming took off 9 bases at V and 1 base at J, with 13 bases between the two ends. CDR3 DNA sequence: TGCGCCACCAAACAGGGAGCGAACACTGAAGCTTTCTTT. Translation gives CATKQGANTEAFF.

This chain links TRBV4-3 with TRBJ1-3; D uncertain. Germline assignment: CDR1 LGHNA and CDR2 YSLEER. Trimming removed 2 bases from V and 0 bases from J, with 5 bases in between. The CDR3 extends over 14 amino acids. As DNA, the CDR3 is TGCGCCAGCAGCCAATGGAGCTCTGGAAACACCATATATTTT. Encoded protein: CASSQWSSGNTIYF.

On this clone: The sample contains more than one DNA sequence encoding this CDR3. This chain links TRBV2 with TRBJ2-3, with 9 positions matching TRBD1. The V gene's germline CDR1 is SNHLY and CDR2 FYNNEI. With V trimmed by 6 bases and J by 3 bases, 4 bases remained unmatched. The CDR3 runs 14 residues. Here the CDR3 reads CASRAGTGTDTQYF. The CDR3 DNA reads as TGTGCCAGCAGAGCCGGGACAGGGACAGATACGCAGTATTTT.

This clone turned up a few times. The J gene is TRBJ2-1, the V gene TRBV6-6, with D maybe TRBD2 (5 bases). Deletions cut 2 bases from V and 0 bases from J, with 11 bases between. CDR1 and CDR2 (germline): MNHNY, SVGAGI (reference sequence). There are 16 residues in the CDR3. DNA of the CDR3: TGTGCCAGCAGTTACGAGGCGGGTTCCTCCTACAATGAGCAGTTCTTC. It codes for CASSYEAGSSYNEQFF.

This clone was counted only a few times. This chain links TRBV4-1 with TRBJ2-3; 7 bases agree with TRBD1. Per the germline V gene, CDR1 is MGHRA and CDR2 is YSYEKL. After removal of 1 base from V and 0 bases from J, the junction contained 4 bases not matched to a gene. The CDR3 consists of 16 residues. For the CDR3, the DNA is TGCGCCAGCAGCCAAGGCGAGACAGGGAGCACAGATACGCAGTATTTT. It is translated as CASSQGETGSTDTQYF.

The chain uses TRBV5-1 and TRBJ1-2; no firm D call. Germline CDR1 SGHRS, CDR2 YFSETQ. The V end was cut by 0 bases, the J end by 8 bases, with 8 bases between. CDR3 length: 12 amino acids. CDR3 DNA sequence: TGCGCCAGCAGCTTGGCCGTCGGGGGCTACACCTTC. It codes for CASSLAVGGYTF.

Only a few counts were recorded for this clone. This sequence joins TRBV9 and TRBJ2-1, with a weak D call TRBD2 (8 bases). There are 15 residues in the CDR3. Trimming left V 3 bases short and J 4 bases short, with 14 bases between. Looked up from germline, CDR1 is SGDLS and CDR2 is YYNGEE. The CDR3, as DNA: TGTGCCAGCAGCGCGGGGGGGACAGAATACAATGAGCAGTTCTTC. It encodes CASSAGGTEYNEQFF.

V and J are TRBV7-2 and TRBJ2-3; D is perhaps TRBD1 (6 bases). From germline, CDR1 is SGHTA and CDR2 FQGNSA. The CDR3 runs 13 residues. With 3 bases removed from V and 4 bases from J, the gap between germline ends came to 8 bases. The CDR3 DNA reads TGTGCCAGCAGCTTCGGACAGTCAGATACGCAGTATTTT. It specifies CASSFGQSDTQYF.

This chain joins TRBV7-7 and TRBJ2-5; D is undetermined. V was pared by 3 bases and J by 4 bases, with 9 bases between. This CDR3 spans 13 amino acids. The germline V gene encodes CDR1 SSHAT and CDR2 FNYEAQ (reference sequence). In nucleotides, the CDR3 is TGTGCCAGCAGCTTCGATACCAGAGAGACCCAGTACTTC. Its protein product is CASSFDTRETQYF. Combining the CDR3 with reference TRBV7-7 and TRBJ2-5 gives the whole variable domain GAGVSQSPRYKVTKRGQDVTLRCDPISSHATLYWYQQALGQGPEFLTYFNYEAQPDKSGLPSDRFSAERPEGSISTLTIQRTEQRDSAMYRCASSFDTRETQYFGPGTRLLVL.

The table lists this clone with a few counts. The rearrangement joins TRBV11-2 to TRBJ2-1; D is undetermined. Germline CDR1 and CDR2: SGHAT and FQNNGV. Trimming took off 1 base at V and 0 bases at J, with 7 bases between the two ends. The CDR3 length is 15 residues. For the CDR3, the DNA is TGTGCCAGCAGCTTAGTTGCTAGCTCCTACAATGAGCAGTTCTTC. Its protein is CASSLVASSYNEQFF. The variable domain in full, with the rest retrieved from reference TRBV11-2 and TRBJ2-1, is EAGVAQSPRYKIIEKRQSVAFWCNPISGHATLYWYQQILGQGPKLLIQFQNNGVVDDSQLPKDRFSAERLKGVDSTLKIQPAKLEDSAVYLCASSLVASSYNEQFFGPGTRLTVL.

This clone showed up just a few times. The chain employs TRBV28 and TRBJ2-5; 10 nucleotides match TRBD1. Trimming at V came to 8 bases and at J to 4 bases, leaving 4 bases not matched to a gene. This CDR3 is built from 13 residues. Germline V gene data show CDR1 as MDHEN and CDR2 as SYDVKM. The CDR3 reads CASWTGGAETQYF. The CDR3, as DNA: TGTGCCAGCTGGACAGGGGGAGCAGAGACCCAGTACTTC.

This clone was counted a few times. V usage is TRBV30 and J usage is TRBJ1-2, with 7 bases aligning to TRBD1. Germline V lookup: CDR1 GTSNPN, CDR2 SVGIG (reference sequence). The CDR3 spans 16 residues. The V gene end was trimmed by 4 bases and the J gene end by 8 bases; junction bases not matched to a gene: 19. The CDR3 nucleotides read TGTGCCTGGAAAGCAGGACAGGCGGGTAACGGTAAAGGCTACACCTTC. Translation: CAWKAGQAGNGKGYTF. Filled out from reference TRBV30 and TRBJ1-2, the complete variable domain reads SQTIHQWPATLVQPVGSPLSLECTVEGTSNPNLYWYRQAAGRGLQLLFYSVGIGQISSEVPQNLSASRPQDRQFILSSKKLLLSDSGFYLCAWKAGQAGNGKGYTFGSGTRLTVV.

This clone came up a few times. The genes are TRBV6-5 and TRBJ1-1, with 10 bases identical to TRBD1. V gave up 2 bases and J gave up 4 bases; unmatched junction bases: 4. This CDR3 spans 15 amino acids. Germline lookup yields CDR1 MNHEY and CDR2 SVGAGI. The CDR3 spells CASSYATGGRTEAFF. DNA for the CDR3: TGTGCCAGCAGTTACGCGACAGGGGGCCGCACTGAAGCTTTCTTT.

This clone was seen more than once but under ten times. This chain uses TRBV25-1 with TRBJ2-5, with 12 bases that match TRBD2. The CDR3 is made up of 15 amino acids. Germline lookup yields CDR1 MGHDK and CDR2 SYGVNS. With 2 bases clipped from V and 4 bases from J, the junction kept 2 bases outside the gene matches. Written as DNA, the CDR3 is TGTGCCAGCAGTGAACTAGCGGGAGGGAGAGAGACCCAGTACTTC. This translates into CASSELAGGRETQYF.

This clone has more than one count but fewer than ten. The V and J genes are TRBV19 and TRBJ2-1, with 15 positions matching TRBD2. CDR1 is LNHDA and CDR2 is SQIVND in the germline V gene (reference sequence). The CDR3 is 16 residues long. The junction had 7 bases not matched to a gene; V was cut back by 5 bases and J by 8 bases. CDR3 in amino acids: CASSLGLAGGRDEQFF. In DNA form, the CDR3 reads TGTGCCAGTAGTTTGGGACTAGCGGGAGGTAGGGATGAGCAGTTCTTC.

This clone was observed a handful of times. This chain joins TRBV19 and TRBJ1-5, with a possible D match to TRBD1 (5 bases). Germline CDR1 reads LNHDA; CDR2 reads SQIVND (reference sequence). CDR3 length equals 13 residues. V was clipped by 5 bases and J by 5 bases, with 10 bases between them. The CDR3 region is CASSVWGDQPQHF. The DNA for the CDR3 is TGTGCCAGTAGTGTGTGGGGGGATCAGCCCCAGCATTTT.

J is TRBJ2-1 and V is TRBV4-3, with TRBD2 as a possible D gene (6 bases). The germline V and J ends were trimmed by 1 base and 3 bases, with 10 bases remaining between them. This CDR3 has 15 amino acids. CDR1 and CDR2 (germline): LGHNA, YSLEER. The chain's CDR3 is CASSQAAGSYNEQFF. The CDR3 nucleotides are TGCGCCAGCAGCCAAGCGGCGGGAAGCTACAATGAGCAGTTCTTC.

This clone was picked up a small number of times. This same CDR3 is encoded by further DNA sequences in the sample. The V gene is TRBV6-1, the J gene TRBJ1-5; weak D call: TRBD1 (6 bases). The CDR3 extends over 15 amino acids. V lost 0 bases and J lost 6, with 12 bases in between. Germline V gene sequence: CDR1 MNHNS, CDR2 SASEGT. DNA of the CDR3: TGTGCCAGCAGTGAAGCTTCGGGGGGCGGTCAGCCCCAGCATTTT. Translation gives CASSEASGGGQPQHF.